This TCR beta chain appears in the sequencing data of a study of T-cell reconstitution after alpha-beta-depleted transplantation in children (dated by TCRdb to between 2015 and 2016). Context from the whole study: T-cell immune reconstitution after TCRalphabeta/CD19-depleted allogeneic hematopoietic cell transplantation in children was quantitatively tracked in the study by means of TCR repertoire profiling.

Concerning this clonotype: Its antigen is currently not known. Base quality data are lacking; no much larger clone is found one base away.

Receptors were amplified or captured by PCR. The instrument given in TCRdb is Illumina HiSeq 2500. TCR libraries were prepared with molecular barcoding, using unique molecular identifiers to normalize TCRbeta repertoire quantification. TCRdb ran its own pipeline on the public reads, namely fastp trimming at Q25 and MiXCR clone calling, and kept in-frame beta chains. For every CDR3 protein sequence, its rows merge into one entry that carries the most common genes and DNA. For this sample the table gives about 610,000 distinct CDR3 sequences, of which under 12% were detected only once. The ten largest clones capture roughly 3.9% of the sample. Germline trimming amounts to 8 bases on V and 3 bases on J, with 16 as the count of junction bases outside the gene matches. The CDR3 contains 18 residues, cysteine and phenylalanine counted. The read is trimmed to its CDR3 DNA, 54 bases read in frame from base 1. CDR1 and CDR2 (LGHDT, YNNKEL) derive from the germline V gene (reference sequence).

This sequence originates from a human donor who donated a stem cell graft to a child with acute myeloid leukemia. The sample here was PBMCs from the stem cell graft donor, taken from the stem cell graft. Rearrangement joined TRBV3-1 to TRBJ2-7; the junction holds 13 bases that match TRBD2. The CDR3 amino acid sequence is: CASCPRGLAGFTVYEQYF. DNA sequence: TGTGCCAGCTGTCCGAGGGGACTAGCGGGATTTACCGTCTACGAGCAGTACTTC.